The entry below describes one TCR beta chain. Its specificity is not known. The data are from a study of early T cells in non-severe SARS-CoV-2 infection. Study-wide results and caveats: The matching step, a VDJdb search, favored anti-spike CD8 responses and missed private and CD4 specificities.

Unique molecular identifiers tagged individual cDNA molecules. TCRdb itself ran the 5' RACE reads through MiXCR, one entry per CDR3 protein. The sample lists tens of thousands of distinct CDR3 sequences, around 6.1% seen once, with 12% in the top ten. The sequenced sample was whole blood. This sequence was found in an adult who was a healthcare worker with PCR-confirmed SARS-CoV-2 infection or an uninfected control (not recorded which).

The CDR3 spells CASSVGLAPEGETQYF. The DNA for the CDR3 is TGTGCCAGCAGCGTGGGACTAGCCCCGGAGGGAGAGACCCAGTACTTC. The V call is TRBV5-4, the J call TRBJ2-5; 9 positions match TRBD2. There are 16 residues in the CDR3. Germline CDR1 SGHNT, CDR2 YYREEE (reference sequence). V shed 4 bases, J shed 4 bases, and the junction held 11 bases outside the gene matches. Looking up the rest from reference TRBV5-4 and TRBJ2-5 gives the full variable domain: ETGVTQSPTHLIKTRGQQVTLRCSSQSGHNTVSWYQQALGQGPQFIFQYYREEENGRGNFPPRFSGLQFPNYSSELNVNALELDDSALYLCASSVGLAPEGETQYFGPGTRLLVL.